These 11 T cell receptor beta chains share one sample of origin, sequenced in a study of cytomegalovirus exposure and HLA in healthy donors (dated by TCRdb to 2017 to 2019). Libraries were built with the immunoSEQ multiplex PCR assay. A mixture of 60 forward primers for TCR Vbeta segments and 13 reverse primers for TCR Jbeta segments was used in the multiplex PCR. TCRdb mirrors the immuneACCESS table, restricted to in-frame sequences. Some clones are absent from its copies; in checked studies, under half trace to an unresolved V gene, and the reason for the others is unknown. This sample comprises 57,000 or so clones, under 85% of them detected only once. The top ten hold approximately 50% of the sample. Specimen: PBMCs. These receptors came from a man in his forties or fifties in good health and CMV-seropositive.

On this clone: In the same sample, other DNA sequences code for this CDR3. The chain recombines TRBV7-3 with TRBJ1-6; D unclear. This CDR3 has 16 residues. Germline CDR1 SGHTA, CDR2 FQGTGA. Trimming removed 4 bases at V and 10 bases at J, with 20 bases between. CDR3 nucleotides: TGTGCCAGCAGCTCCCTAGGCGACCGGAGGGAATCACCCCTCCACTTT. It specifies CASSSLGDRRESPLHF.

This clone occurred a few times. The rearrangement joins TRBV18 to TRBJ2-2; 9 bases are shared with TRBD1. CDR1 KGHSH and CDR2 LQKENI come from the germline V gene. V was clipped by 3 bases and J by 4 bases; unmatched bases: 6. The CDR3 is made up of 16 amino acids. CDR3 sequence: CASSPSGQGSTGELFF. The DNA of the CDR3 is TGTGCCAGCTCACCCTCGGGACAGGGAAGCACCGGGGAGCTGTTTTTT.

The chain has TRBV5-1 and TRBJ2-7; D is ambiguous. V shed 4 bases and J shed 4 bases, with 9 bases lying between them. The CDR3 consists of 12 residues. The germline V gene encodes CDR1 SGHRS and CDR2 YFSETQ. The CDR3 protein is CASSPSGYEQYF. The CDR3 DNA reads as TGCGCCAGCAGCCCATCCGGGTACGAGCAGTACTTC.

The chain recombines TRBV9 with TRBJ1-3, with D possibly matching TRBD1 (6 bases). CDR3 size: 16 residues. The germline V gene encodes CDR1 SGDLS and CDR2 YYNGEE. V lost 3 bases and J 2 bases, leaving 15 bases between the germline ends. The CDR3 DNA follows: TGTGCCAGCAGCGCATTACAGGGACGGCCTGGAAACACCATATATTTT. It yields the protein CASSALQGRPGNTIYF.

The rearrangement joins TRBV5-6 to TRBJ1-1; 8 nucleotides align to TRBD1. With 0 bases clipped from V and 3 bases from J, the junction kept 4 bases outside the gene matches. Germline lookup yields CDR1 SGHDT and CDR2 YYEEEE. The CDR3 runs to 15 residues. The CDR3, as DNA: TGTGCCAGCAGCTTGGCCAGGGGGCAGGACACTGAAGCTTTCTTT. Amino acid sequence: CASSLARGQDTEAFF.

DNA of the CDR3: TGTGCCAGCAGTTATTCCGGGACAGGGTCCTACAATGAGCAGTTCTTC. Its translation is CASSYSGTGSYNEQFF. This chain links TRBV28 with TRBJ2-1, with TRBD1 identical over 9 bases. Germline assignment: CDR1 MDHEN and CDR2 SYDVKM. V was clipped by 4 bases and J by 1 base; unmatched bases: 5. The CDR3 spans 16 residues.

The J gene is TRBJ2-7, the V gene TRBV9, with a possible D match to TRBD1 (6 bases). V shed 4 bases and J shed 8 bases, with 22 bases lying between them. Germline lookup yields CDR1 SGDLS and CDR2 YYNGEE. This CDR3 is 15 amino acids long. The CDR3: CASSSQGPSASQQYF. The CDR3 nucleotides read TGTGCCAGCAGCTCCCAGGGGCCCAGCGCCTCCCAGCAGTACTTC. Drawing the rest from reference TRBV9 and TRBJ2-7, the complete variable domain is DSGVTQTPKHLITATGQRVTLRCSPRSGDLSVYWYQQSLDQGLQFLIQYYNGEERAKGNILERFSAQQFPDLHSELNLSSLELGDSALYFCASSSQGPSASQQYFGPGTRLTVT.

V is TRBV4-1 and J is TRBJ2-3, with 8 bases aligning to TRBD2. CDR1 and CDR2 from the germline V gene are MGHRA and YSYEKL. The V gene end was trimmed by 1 base and the J gene end by 5 bases; junction bases not matched to a gene: 8. The CDR3 covers 16 residues. CDR3 residues: CASSQGLNGRVDTQYF. The CDR3 region has the DNA TGCGCCAGCAGCCAAGGGCTGAACGGGAGGGTAGATACGCAGTATTTT.

V gene TRBV4-3 combines with J gene TRBJ2-1, with D unclear. This CDR3 comprises 17 residues. From germline, CDR1 is LGHNA and CDR2 YSLEER. Trimming stripped 4 bases from V and 3 bases from J, with 19 bases between. Here the CDR3 DNA reads TGCGCCAGCAGCCCAGATATGCTCCTACTCATCTACAATGAGCAGTTCTTC. Its translation: CASSPDMLLLIYNEQFF.

V usage is TRBV5-4 and J usage is TRBJ2-3, with 8 bases that match TRBD1. From germline, CDR1 is SGHNT and CDR2 YYREEE (reference sequence). After removal of 2 bases from V and 4 bases from J, the junction contained 12 bases not matched to a gene. CDR3 size: 17 residues. The chain's CDR3 is CASSFPFRGPGADTQYF. The CDR3 DNA follows: TGTGCCAGCAGCTTCCCGTTCAGGGGGCCAGGTGCAGATACGCAGTATTTT. The entire variable domain, with the rest obtained from reference TRBV5-4 and TRBJ2-3, is as follows: ETGVTQSPTHLIKTRGQQVTLRCSSQSGHNTVSWYQQALGQGPQFIFQYYREEENGRGNFPPRFSGLQFPNYSSELNVNALELDDSALYLCASSFPFRGPGADTQYFGPGTRLTVL.

J is TRBJ2-3 and V is TRBV5-1, with 7 bases fitting TRBD2. The germline V gene encodes CDR1 SGHRS and CDR2 YFSETQ. The length of the CDR3 is 16 residues. V was clipped by 6 bases and J by 1 base; unmatched bases: 11. CDR3 coding DNA: TGCGCCAGCAAGGCGGCTAGCGGAGTGGGCACAGATACGCAGTATTTT. This sequence encodes CASKAASGVGTDTQYF.